The clone carrying this TCR beta chain turned up a few times. The sample holds other DNA sequences that translate to the same CDR3. Per the original data handling: Amplification of reference gene primers was used by the study to estimate nucleated cell counts. Only in-frame clones appear in the TCRdb table, and some are missing; sequencing was by immunoSEQ multiplex PCR. V and J calls plus clone size are reproduced from that table; the DNA served to infer D and trimming. This sample carries 300,000 to 350,000 clones, around 89% of them seen once, and the ten largest clones take around 4.3%. The data belong to a study of blood T cell repertoires in COVID-19. This TCR was sampled from a woman under 30 with acute COVID-19. Sequencing used PBMCs or T cells enriched from blood (not recorded which).

The CDR3 spells CASSLEVAGDYNEQFF. The DNA of the CDR3 is TGCGCCAGCAGCTTGGAGGTAGCGGGGGACTACAATGAGCAGTTCTTC. This sequence joins TRBV5-1 and TRBJ2-1, with 9 bases that match TRBD2. J was trimmed by 3 bases and V by 0 bases; bases with no gene match: 4. The V gene's germline CDR1 is SGHRS and CDR2 YFSETQ. The CDR3 has 16 residues.